This TCR beta chain emerged from a study of beta chain features in type 1 diabetes. Notes on the study in general: When Type 1 diabetes patients were examined, their TCRB CDR3s proved moderately but significantly shorter in all four CD4+ subsets. It was among patients, rather than healthy donors, that naive, central memory and Treg TCRB repertoires appeared more similar.

In this sample, this clone turned up a few times. Antigen specificity is unknown. This CDR3 is built from 13 residues. Germline V gives CDR1 SQVTM, CDR2 ANQGSEA. Germline trimming cut 3 bases from V and 5 bases from J; bases unmatched to any gene: 5. Every bit of the isolated RNA underwent reverse transcription, so sequencing read expressed TCRB transcripts. The data were produced by immunoSEQ multiplex PCR, yet TCRdb's version contains in-frame clones alone and is incomplete. The table includes roughly 250,000 clones, roughly 22% detected once. The V gene is TRBV29-1, the J gene TRBJ1-2; 8 bases align to TRBD1. The sequenced sample was naive CD4+ T cells from blood. The sequence came from a woman aged 40 to 49 with type 1 diabetes. DNA of the CDR3: TGCAGCGTTGATACAGGGGGACCATATGGCTACACCTTC. This gives the protein CSVDTGGPYGYTF.